This is a list of T cell receptor beta chains from one sample in a study of T cell responses to AZD1222 COVID-19 vaccine. Only in-frame clones appear in the TCRdb table, and some are missing; sequencing was by immunoSEQ multiplex PCR. The table lists about 45,000 clones, around three quarters of them singletons, with 3% to 5% in the top ten. The input for sequencing was peripheral blood, taken on day 0 of AZD1222 vaccination. These receptors were taken from an adult in good health. Both conserved end residues are part of each CDR3. Fields, in order: D gene, V gene, J gene, clone size, CDR3 protein, CDR3 DNA. The D gene is left open where the match is weak. The size field is filled for only some rows; it gives once, few, many or a size class.

d_call: .
v_call: TRBV10-2
j_call: TRBJ2-5
clone_size: .
cdr3_aa: CASSESGGGYQETQYF
cdr3_nt: TGCGCCAGCAGTGAGTCAGGCGGGGGCTACCAAGAGACCCAGTACTTC

d_call: TRBD1
v_call: TRBV18
j_call: TRBJ1-2
clone_size: .
cdr3_aa: CASSPSGQDGYTF
cdr3_nt: TGTGCCAGCTCACCCTCGGGACAGGATGGCTACACCTTC

d_call: .
v_call: TRBV5-1
j_call: TRBJ1-1
clone_size: .
cdr3_aa: CASSQGESTEAFF
cdr3_nt: TGCGCCAGCAGTCAGGGAGAGAGCACTGAAGCTTTCTTT

d_call: .
v_call: TRBV10-2
j_call: TRBJ1-6
clone_size: once
cdr3_aa: CASSVSFRTGLDSPLHF
cdr3_nt: TGCGCCAGCAGTGTTAGTTTTCGGACGGGTCTTGATTCACCCCTCCACTTT

d_call: TRBD1
v_call: TRBV28
j_call: TRBJ1-1
clone_size: .
cdr3_aa: CASSPRGPEAFF
cdr3_nt: TGTGCCAGCAGCCCAAGGGGGCCTGAAGCTTTCTTT

d_call: .
v_call: TRBV7-2
j_call: TRBJ1-5
clone_size: .
cdr3_aa: CASSLKFGGLQPQHF
cdr3_nt: TGTGCCAGCAGCTTAAAGTTCGGGGGCCTTCAGCCCCAGCATTTT

d_call: .
v_call: TRBV5-1
j_call: TRBJ1-4
clone_size: .
cdr3_aa: CASSPEGAATNEKLFF
cdr3_nt: TGCGCCAGCAGCCCGGAAGGGGCGGCAACTAATGAAAAACTGTTTTTT

d_call: .
v_call: TRBV2
j_call: TRBJ1-1
clone_size: .
cdr3_aa: CASLGQRMNTEAFF
cdr3_nt: TGTGCCAGCCTCGGACAGCGAATGAACACTGAAGCTTTCTTT

d_call: .
v_call: TRBV29-1
j_call: TRBJ1-1
clone_size: .
cdr3_aa: CSAGPGEAFF
cdr3_nt: TGCAGCGCAGGACCGGGTGAAGCTTTCTTT

d_call: TRBD1
v_call: TRBV29-1
j_call: TRBJ2-7
clone_size: .
cdr3_aa: CSVEYEDRGTYEQYF
cdr3_nt: TGCAGCGTTGAATATGAGGACAGGGGGACCTACGAGCAGTACTTC

d_call: .
v_call: TRBV6-5
j_call: TRBJ2-1
clone_size: .
cdr3_aa: CASSYSESSYNEQFF
cdr3_nt: TGTGCCAGCAGTTACTCAGAGAGCTCCTACAATGAGCAGTTCTTC

d_call: TRBD1
v_call: TRBV19
j_call: TRBJ1-4
clone_size: .
cdr3_aa: CASSIDFPTGTGTSSEKLFF
cdr3_nt: TGTGCCAGTAGTATAGATTTCCCCACCGGGACAGGGACTTCGAGTGAAAAACTGTTTTTT

d_call: TRBD1
v_call: TRBV6-5
j_call: TRBJ1-2
clone_size: .
cdr3_aa: CASSRQGGGYTF
cdr3_nt: TGTGCCAGCAGTCGACAGGGGGGAGGCTACACCTTC

d_call: .
v_call: TRBV9
j_call: TRBJ1-1
clone_size: .
cdr3_aa: CASSGLGGGNTEAFF
cdr3_nt: TGTGCCAGCAGCGGGCTTGGGGGCGGGAACACTGAAGCTTTCTTT

d_call: .
v_call: TRBV6-5
j_call: TRBJ1-5
clone_size: .
cdr3_aa: CASSFTELGQPQHF
cdr3_nt: TGTGCCAGCAGTTTCACGGAGCTCGGTCAGCCCCAGCATTTT

d_call: TRBD1
v_call: TRBV24-1
j_call: TRBJ2-3
clone_size: .
cdr3_aa: CATSDKTGNLDTQYF
cdr3_nt: TGTGCCACCAGTGACAAGACAGGGAATCTGGATACGCAGTATTTT

d_call: .
v_call: TRBV3-1/TRBV3-2
j_call: TRBJ2-2
clone_size: .
cdr3_aa: CASSQVYGGGSTGELFF
cdr3_nt: TGTGCCAGCAGCCAAGTGTATGGAGGGGGTAGCACCGGGGAGCTGTTTTTT

d_call: .
v_call: TRBV10-3
j_call: TRBJ1-1
clone_size: .
cdr3_aa: CAISGSPPGATEAFF
cdr3_nt: TGTGCCATCAGTGGCTCGCCCCCGGGAGCCACTGAAGCTTTCTTT

d_call: TRBD2
v_call: TRBV28
j_call: TRBJ2-5
clone_size: .
cdr3_aa: CASSFREGGYQETQYF
cdr3_nt: TGTGCCAGCAGTTTCAGGGAGGGAGGGTACCAAGAGACCCAGTACTTC

d_call: TRBD1
v_call: TRBV7-9
j_call: TRBJ1-6
clone_size: .
cdr3_aa: CASSNSGQENSPLHF
cdr3_nt: TGTGCCAGCAGCAATTCGGGACAGGAGAATTCACCCCTCCACTTT

d_call: TRBD1
v_call: TRBV19
j_call: TRBJ1-2
clone_size: few
cdr3_aa: CASNTGGADGYTF
cdr3_nt: TGTGCCAGTAATACAGGGGGCGCAGATGGCTACACCTTC

d_call: .
v_call: TRBV15
j_call: TRBJ1-1
clone_size: once
cdr3_aa: CATSRDSRPSGHAFF
cdr3_nt: TGTGCCACCAGCAGAGACTCAAGGCCTTCCGGGCATGCTTTCTTT

d_call: TRBD1
v_call: TRBV6-5
j_call: TRBJ1-6
clone_size: .
cdr3_aa: CASSYLGTGDSPLHF
cdr3_nt: TGTGCCAGCAGTTACTTGGGGACAGGGGATTCACCCCTCCACTTT

d_call: .
v_call: TRBV9
j_call: TRBJ2-1
clone_size: .
cdr3_aa: CASSAGANEQFF
cdr3_nt: TGTGCCAGCAGCGCAGGGGCCAATGAGCAGTTCTTC

d_call: .
v_call: TRBV6-1
j_call: TRBJ1-1
clone_size: .
cdr3_aa: CASSEAGWGEAFF
cdr3_nt: TGTGCCAGCAGTGAAGCAGGCTGGGGTGAAGCTTTCTTT

d_call: .
v_call: TRBV7-3
j_call: TRBJ2-5
clone_size: few
cdr3_aa: CASSLTGGFGDETQYF
cdr3_nt: TGTGCCAGCAGCTTAACGGGGGGATTCGGGGACGAGACCCAGTACTTC

d_call: TRBD1
v_call: TRBV6-1
j_call: TRBJ2-1
clone_size: few
cdr3_aa: CASSDGTGGPPGFF
cdr3_nt: TGTGCCAGCAGTGACGGGACAGGGGGCCCCCCGGGGTTCTTC

d_call: .
v_call: TRBV14
j_call: TRBJ2-4
clone_size: .
cdr3_aa: CASSQAPASDVGSIQYF
cdr3_nt: TGTGCCAGCAGCCAGGCTCCGGCCTCCGATGTGGGCTCCATTCAGTACTTC

d_call: .
v_call: TRBV2
j_call: TRBJ2-2
clone_size: medium-sized
cdr3_aa: CASSVVTGELFF
cdr3_nt: TGTGCCAGCAGTGTGGTTACCGGGGAGCTGTTTTTT

d_call: .
v_call: TRBV7-2
j_call: TRBJ1-6
clone_size: .
cdr3_aa: CASSLNTGADSPLHF
cdr3_nt: TGTGCCAGCAGCTTAAATACGGGGGCGGATTCACCCCTCCACTTT

d_call: .
v_call: TRBV30
j_call: TRBJ1-5
clone_size: .
cdr3_aa: CAWSVGGPNQPQHF
cdr3_nt: TGTGCCTGGAGTGTTGGAGGTCCGAATCAGCCCCAGCATTTT

d_call: TRBD1
v_call: TRBV7-9
j_call: TRBJ1-1
clone_size: few
cdr3_aa: CASSPPGQGAATEAFF
cdr3_nt: TGTGCCAGCAGCCCCCCTGGACAGGGGGCGGCCACTGAAGCTTTCTTT

d_call: .
v_call: TRBV28
j_call: TRBJ1-3
clone_size: .
cdr3_aa: CASSSPGDSGNTIYF
cdr3_nt: TGTGCCAGCAGTTCCCCAGGGGACTCTGGAAACACCATATATTTT

d_call: .
v_call: TRBV15
j_call: TRBJ2-3
clone_size: .
cdr3_aa: CATSRESDTQYF
cdr3_nt: TGTGCCACCAGCAGAGAAAGTGATACGCAGTATTTT

d_call: .
v_call: TRBV11-1
j_call: TRBJ2-5
clone_size: once
cdr3_aa: CASSLIGSRQETQYF
cdr3_nt: TGTGCCAGCAGCTTAATCGGGTCCCGCCAAGAGACCCAGTACTTC

d_call: .
v_call: TRBV19
j_call: TRBJ1-1
clone_size: .
cdr3_aa: CASSMNRRSTEAFF
cdr3_nt: TGTGCCAGTAGTATGAACAGGAGGAGCACTGAAGCTTTCTTT

d_call: .
v_call: TRBV28
j_call: TRBJ1-4
clone_size: .
cdr3_aa: CASRSSGGNEKLFF
cdr3_nt: TGTGCCAGCAGAAGCTCCGGGGGGAATGAAAAACTGTTTTTT

d_call: TRBD1
v_call: TRBV12-3/TRBV12-4
j_call: TRBJ1-2
clone_size: .
cdr3_aa: CASSRGQGGYTF
cdr3_nt: TGTGCCAGCAGCAGAGGACAGGGTGGCTACACCTTC

d_call: .
v_call: TRBV20-1
j_call: TRBJ2-5
clone_size: .
cdr3_aa: CSGHDQETQYF
cdr3_nt: TGCAGCGGACATGATCAAGAGACCCAGTACTTC

d_call: TRBD1
v_call: TRBV28
j_call: TRBJ1-5
clone_size: .
cdr3_aa: CASSLGQASQHF
cdr3_nt: TGTGCCAGCAGTTTGGGACAGGCGAGCCAGCATTTT

d_call: .
v_call: TRBV9
j_call: TRBJ2-3
clone_size: .
cdr3_aa: CASSRTGAPTDTQYF
cdr3_nt: TGTGCCAGCAGCCGCACGGGGGCCCCAACAGATACGCAGTATTTT

d_call: .
v_call: TRBV5-1
j_call: TRBJ1-1
clone_size: once
cdr3_aa: CASSLVVNTEAFF
cdr3_nt: TGCGCCAGCAGCTTGGTGGTGAACACTGAAGCTTTCTTT

d_call: TRBD2
v_call: TRBV28
j_call: TRBJ2-4
clone_size: few
cdr3_aa: CASSIAGGLAKNIQYF
cdr3_nt: TGTGCCAGCAGTATAGCGGGGGGGCTAGCCAAAAACATTCAGTACTTC

d_call: TRBD1
v_call: TRBV30
j_call: TRBJ1-6
clone_size: .
cdr3_aa: CAWSGNRGSPLHF
cdr3_nt: TGTGCCTGGAGCGGTAACAGGGGTTCACCCCTCCACTTT

d_call: .
v_call: TRBV6-5
j_call: TRBJ2-3
clone_size: .
cdr3_aa: CASKNPTGGRDTQYF
cdr3_nt: TGTGCCAGCAAGAACCCCACAGGAGGTCGGGATACGCAGTATTTT

d_call: .
v_call: TRBV2
j_call: TRBJ2-7
clone_size: .
cdr3_aa: CASAKYYERYF
cdr3_nt: TGTGCCTCCGCGAAGTATTACGAGCGGTACTTC

d_call: .
v_call: TRBV6-2/TRBV6-3
j_call: TRBJ2-3
clone_size: .
cdr3_aa: CASSYPPGVFTDTQYF
cdr3_nt: TGTGCCAGCAGTTACCCCCCGGGGGTATTCACAGATACGCAGTATTTT

d_call: .
v_call: TRBV9
j_call: TRBJ2-2
clone_size: .
cdr3_aa: CASSVGGRQTNTGELFF
cdr3_nt: TGTGCCAGCAGCGTAGGCGGTAGACAGACGAACACCGGGGAGCTGTTTTTT

d_call: .
v_call: TRBV5-1
j_call: TRBJ2-2
clone_size: medium-sized
cdr3_aa: CASSFRLRTSNTGELFF
cdr3_nt: TGCGCCAGCAGCTTCAGACTGCGAACCTCTAACACCGGGGAGCTGTTTTTT

d_call: .
v_call: TRBV7-2
j_call: TRBJ2-7
clone_size: .
cdr3_aa: CASSPGAGSSYEQYF
cdr3_nt: TGTGCCAGCAGCCCCGGGGCCGGGAGCTCCTACGAGCAGTACTTC

d_call: .
v_call: TRBV19
j_call: TRBJ2-5
clone_size: .
cdr3_aa: CASGFGTAQGTQYF
cdr3_nt: TGTGCCAGTGGGTTTGGGACGGCGCAAGGGACCCAGTACTTC

d_call: TRBD2
v_call: TRBV5-4
j_call: TRBJ2-1
clone_size: .
cdr3_aa: CASSFGLAGGFDEQFF
cdr3_nt: TGTGCCAGCAGCTTTGGGCTAGCGGGGGGGTTCGATGAGCAGTTCTTC